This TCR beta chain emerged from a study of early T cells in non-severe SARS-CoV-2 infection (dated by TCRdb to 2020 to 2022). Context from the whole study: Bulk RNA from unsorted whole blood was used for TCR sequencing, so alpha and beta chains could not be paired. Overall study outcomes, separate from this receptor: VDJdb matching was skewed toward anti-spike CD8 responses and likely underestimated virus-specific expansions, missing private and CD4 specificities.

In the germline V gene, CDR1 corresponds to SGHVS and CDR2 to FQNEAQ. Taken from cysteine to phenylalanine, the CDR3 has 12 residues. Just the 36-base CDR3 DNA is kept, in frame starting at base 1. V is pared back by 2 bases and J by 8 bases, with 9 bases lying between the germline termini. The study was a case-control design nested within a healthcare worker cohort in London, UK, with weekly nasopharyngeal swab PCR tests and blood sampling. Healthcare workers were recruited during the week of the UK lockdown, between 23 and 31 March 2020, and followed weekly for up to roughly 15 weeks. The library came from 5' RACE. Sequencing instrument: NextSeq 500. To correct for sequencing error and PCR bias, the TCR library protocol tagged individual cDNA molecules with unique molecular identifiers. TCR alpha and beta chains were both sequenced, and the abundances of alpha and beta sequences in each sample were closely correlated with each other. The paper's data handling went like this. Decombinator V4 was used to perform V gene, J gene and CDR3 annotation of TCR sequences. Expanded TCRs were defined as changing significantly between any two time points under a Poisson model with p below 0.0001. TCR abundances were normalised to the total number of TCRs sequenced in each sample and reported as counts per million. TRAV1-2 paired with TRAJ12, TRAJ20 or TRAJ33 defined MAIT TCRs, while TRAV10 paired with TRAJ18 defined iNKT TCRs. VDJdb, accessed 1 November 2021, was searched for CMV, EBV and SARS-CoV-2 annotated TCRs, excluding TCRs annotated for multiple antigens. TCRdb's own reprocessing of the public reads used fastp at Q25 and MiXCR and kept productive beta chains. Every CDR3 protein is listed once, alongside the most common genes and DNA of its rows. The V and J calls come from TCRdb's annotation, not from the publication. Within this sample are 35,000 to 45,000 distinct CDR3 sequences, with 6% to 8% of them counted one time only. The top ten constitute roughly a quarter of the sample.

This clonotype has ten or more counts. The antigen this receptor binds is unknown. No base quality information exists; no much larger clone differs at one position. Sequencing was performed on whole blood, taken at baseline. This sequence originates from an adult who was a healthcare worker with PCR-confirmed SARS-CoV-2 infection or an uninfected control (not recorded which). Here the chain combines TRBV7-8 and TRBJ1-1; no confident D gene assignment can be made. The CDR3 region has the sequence CASSLTLGEAFF. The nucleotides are TGTGCCAGCAGCTTAACCCTGGGGGAAGCTTTCTTT.